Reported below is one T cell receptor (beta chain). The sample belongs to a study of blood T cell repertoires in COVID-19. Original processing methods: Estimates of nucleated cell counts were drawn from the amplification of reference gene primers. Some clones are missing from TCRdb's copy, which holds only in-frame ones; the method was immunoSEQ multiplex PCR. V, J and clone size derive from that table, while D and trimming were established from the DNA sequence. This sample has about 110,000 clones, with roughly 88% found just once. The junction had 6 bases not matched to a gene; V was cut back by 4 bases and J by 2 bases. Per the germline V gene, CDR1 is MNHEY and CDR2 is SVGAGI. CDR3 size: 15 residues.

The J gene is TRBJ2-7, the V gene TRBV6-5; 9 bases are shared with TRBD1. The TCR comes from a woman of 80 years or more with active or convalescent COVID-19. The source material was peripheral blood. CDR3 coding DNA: TGTGCCAGCAGTTCCACAGGGGGCGCTACCTACGAGCAGTACTTC. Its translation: CASSSTGGATYEQYF.